This note documents a single T cell receptor beta chain sequence. Its cognate antigen is unknown. The sample carries other DNA sequences with the same CDR3. The data derive from a study of PD-L1 blockade in urothelial cancer. Study overall: Blood analyses occurred 3 weeks (second dose) and 6 weeks post treatment start.

Indicated time point: pretreatment peripheral blood. It was locally advanced or metastatic urothelial carcinoma that patients had. Pretreatment and on-treatment blood mononuclear cell samples were taken, totaling between 1 and 8 time points per patient. Study results and limitations: Stronger expansion of tumor-associated clones in blood at 3 weeks distinguished durable-benefit patients.

The method was immunoSEQ multiplex PCR; TCRdb's version includes in-frame clones alone and lacks a portion of them. The data hold approximately 90,000 clones, with 84% observed a single time. This clonotype was obtained from a man in his 60s with urothelial cancer. Sequencing was performed on PBMCs, taken around atezolizumab (anti-PD-L1) treatment.

This CDR3 is CASSPAGDTQYF. For the CDR3, the DNA is TGCGCCAGCAGCCCCGCCGGAGATACGCAGTATTTT. The chain uses TRBV5-1 and TRBJ2-3, with D unclear. The V end was cut by 4 bases, the J end by 5 bases, with 8 bases between. The CDR3 consists of 12 residues. Germline V gene data show CDR1 as SGHRS and CDR2 as YFSETQ.